Presented here are 25 T cell receptor beta chains from one specimen sequenced in a study of blood T cell repertoires in COVID-19. The protocol was immunoSEQ multiplex PCR, while the TCRdb copy is restricted to in-frame clones and leaves out a portion. The data contain 270,000 or so clones, 84% of them singletons. Sequenced material: peripheral blood. These receptors all come from a human donor in a cohort sampled during active COVID-19.

Here the CDR3 reads CASSYHRVKGAYEAFF. CDR3 in DNA: TGTGCCAGCAGTTACCACCGGGTAAAGGGGGCATATGAAGCTTTCTTT. V usage is TRBV6-5 and J usage is TRBJ1-1, with 7 bases that match TRBD1. Germline V lookup: CDR1 MNHEY, CDR2 SVGAGI. After removal of 2 bases from V and 7 bases from J, the junction contained 13 bases not matched to a gene. CDR3 length equals 16 residues.

The table lists this clone with many counts. The chain recombines TRBV29-1 with TRBJ2-2; a weak D match, TRBD2 (6 bases). V shed 4 bases and J shed 4 bases, with 13 bases lying between them. The CDR3 spans 14 residues. The germline V gene encodes CDR1 SQVTM and CDR2 ANQGSEA. The CDR3: CSVAGSHFTGELFF. Here the CDR3 DNA reads TGCAGCGTTGCCGGGAGTCATTTCACCGGGGAGCTGTTTTTT.

This sequence joins TRBV7-2 and TRBJ2-5; possibly TRBD2 for D (5 bases). V was clipped by 5 bases and J by 5 bases, with 18 bases between them. Germline lookup yields CDR1 SGHTA and CDR2 FQGNSA. The CDR3 loop spans 15 amino acids. CDR3 DNA: TGTGCCAGCAGCGCAGAAGGACTGCGATGGGAGACCCAGTACTTC. Protein sequence: CASSAEGLRWETQYF.

For this clone: The sample holds other DNA sequences that translate to the same CDR3. The chain combines TRBV3-1 (or the pseudogene TRBV3-2) with TRBJ1-1, with a tentative D call TRBD1 (6 bases). From germline, CDR1 is LGHDT and CDR2 YNNKEL (reference sequence). CDR3 length equals 13 residues. Trimming pared 4 bases from V and 4 bases from J, leaving 10 bases between. The CDR3 coding sequence is TGTGCCAGCAGCCCACGGGGGGCCACTGAAGCTTTCTTT. Its translation: CASSPRGATEAFF.

J is TRBJ2-2 and V is TRBV9; perhaps TRBD2 as D (6 bases). The ends were cut back, 0 bases at V and 6 bases at J, with 12 bases in the middle. Looked up from germline, CDR1 is SGDLS and CDR2 is YYNGEE. The CDR3 covers 15 residues. CDR3 coding DNA: TGTGCCAGCAGCGTAGCCGGAGGGACTTCCGGGGAGCTGTTTTTT. Its protein product is CASSVAGGTSGELFF.

This chain's CDR3 is CATGQRQETQYF. The CDR3 DNA follows: TGCGCCACAGGACAGAGACAAGAGACCCAGTACTTC. V is TRBV10-2 and J is TRBJ2-5; a possible D gene is TRBD1 (6 bases). The V and J ends lost 10 bases and 2 bases respectively, with 11 bases between them. The CDR3 contains 12 residues. Germline CDR1 WSHSY, CDR2 SAAADI.

V is TRBV3-1 (or the pseudogene TRBV3-2) and J is TRBJ1-5, with a weak D call TRBD1 (5 bases). V lost 0 bases to trimming and J lost 0 bases, with 9 bases between them. The CDR3 spans 16 residues. Germline V gene sequence: CDR1 LGHDT, CDR2 YNNKEL (reference sequence). The CDR3 DNA reads as TGTGCCAGCAGCCAAGATTGGGGGGATAGCAATCAGCCCCAGCATTTT. It specifies CASSQDWGDSNQPQHF.

This clone was counted once. The chain links TRBV5-1 to TRBJ2-2; weak D call: TRBD1 (5 bases). In germline, CDR1 is SGHRS, CDR2 YFSETQ. There are 17 residues in the CDR3. V lost 2 bases, J lost 7 bases, and 21 bases lay in between. In nucleotides, the CDR3 is TGCGCCAGCAGCTTACTCCCAGGGAAGGGGCCTGTCGGGGAGCTGTTTTTT. This sequence encodes CASSLLPGKGPVGELFF. The full variable domain, its missing parts supplied by reference TRBV5-1 and TRBJ2-2, is KAGVTQTPRYLIKTRGQQVTLSCSPISGHRSVSWYQQTPGQGLQFLFEYFSETQRNKGNFPGRFSGRQFSNSRSEMNVSTLELGDSALYLCASSLLPGKGPVGELFFGEGSRLTVL.

The gene calls are TRBV24-1 and TRBJ1-2; TRBD1 is a possible D gene (5 bases). CDR1 KGHDR and CDR2 SFDVKD come from the germline V gene. Trimming cost V 0 bases and J 2 bases, with 15 bases left between them. CDR3 length: 17 residues. The DNA of the CDR3 is TGTGCCACCAGTGATTTGTTGTCAGGGCAGACCAACTATGGCTACACCTTC. It is translated as CATSDLLSGQTNYGYTF.

The J gene is TRBJ1-2, the V gene TRBV6-5, with D possibly TRBD1 on 6 matching bases. V was pared by 4 bases and J by 0 bases, with 15 bases between. Germline CDR1 reads MNHEY; CDR2 reads SVGAGI. The CDR3 is 16 residues long. In DNA, the CDR3 is TGTGCCAGCAGTTTTAATCCTTGGACAGCTAACTATGGCTACACCTTC. This encodes CASSFNPWTANYGYTF.

This chain connects TRBV19 to TRBJ2-6, with D possibly being TRBD2 (6 bases). The CDR3 sequence is 16 residues long. V dropped 3 bases and J dropped 0 bases, with 9 bases sitting between them. The germline CDR1 and CDR2 sequences are LNHDA and SQIVND (reference sequence). The CDR3 DNA is TGTGCCAGTAGTATCGGGGGTCCCTCTGGGGCCAACGTCCTGACTTTC. It translates to CASSIGGPSGANVLTF.

V and J are TRBV28 and TRBJ2-5, with a tentative D call TRBD2 (6 bases). The germline V and J ends were trimmed by 2 bases and 0 bases, with 10 bases remaining between them. The CDR3 consists of 15 residues. Germline V lookup: CDR1 MDHEN, CDR2 SYDVKM. The CDR3: CASSLRWDYQETQYF. The CDR3 DNA is TGTGCCAGCAGTTTAAGGTGGGACTACCAAGAGACCCAGTACTTC.

The chain carries TRBV27 and TRBJ2-2; 8 nucleotides agree with TRBD1. V shed 1 base, J shed 0 bases, and the junction held 7 bases outside the gene matches. The CDR3 consists of 18 residues. Per the germline V gene, CDR1 is MNHEY and CDR2 is SMNVEV (reference sequence). CDR3 residues: CASSLWGPTGANTGELFF. The CDR3 coding sequence is TGTGCCAGCAGTTTATGGGGCCCGACAGGGGCGAACACCGGGGAGCTGTTTTTT.

The V and J genes are TRBV13 and TRBJ2-1; 13 positions match TRBD2. Trimming removed 5 bases from V and 9 bases from J; junction bases left unmatched: 4. This CDR3 has 14 residues. Germline CDR1 reads PRHDT; CDR2 reads FYEKMQ (reference sequence). CDR3 bases: TGTGCCAGCAGCACGGGACTAGCGGGGAGTGAGCAGTTCTTC. Translating gives CASSTGLAGSEQFF.

V and J are TRBV6-6 and TRBJ1-1; D is possibly TRBD1 (6 bases). Trimming shortened V by 4 bases and J by 4 bases, and 19 bases separated the two germline ends. Germline CDR1 is MNHNY and CDR2 is SVGAGI (reference sequence). The CDR3 covers 16 residues. CDR3 residues: CASSLGSGGERTEAFF. CDR3 bases: TGTGCCAGCAGTTTAGGATCGGGGGGCGAACGCACTGAAGCTTTCTTT.

The CDR3, as DNA: TGTGCCAGCAGCCCTCGTCGGGGAGCGGTAGATACGCAGTATTTT. Translated: CASSPRRGAVDTQYF. The chain combines TRBV13 with TRBJ2-3, with TRBD2 as a possible D gene (5 bases). V lost 5 bases, J lost 5 bases, and 17 bases lay in between. The germline V gene encodes CDR1 PRHDT and CDR2 FYEKMQ (reference sequence). The CDR3 extends over 15 amino acids.

The chain links TRBV10-1 to TRBJ2-1; 9 nucleotides match TRBD2. CDR1 is WNHNN, CDR2 SYGVQD, per germline (reference sequence). The CDR3 runs to 16 residues. The V gene end was trimmed by 4 bases and the J gene end by 7 bases; junction bases not matched to a gene: 11. The CDR3 reads CASSVLAGARRNEQFF. The DNA for the CDR3 is TGCGCCAGCAGTGTCTTAGCGGGGGCCAGGAGGAATGAGCAGTTCTTC.

J is TRBJ1-6 and V is TRBV28; TRBD1 agrees at 8 bases. V lost 3 bases and J lost 0; bases outside the gene matches: 10. CDR1 is MDHEN and CDR2 is SYDVKM in the germline V gene. The CDR3 is 19 residues long. CDR3 in amino acids: CASSFVGDRSSSYNSPLHF. The CDR3 DNA is TGTGCCAGCAGTTTCGTTGGGGACAGGTCGAGCTCCTATAATTCACCCCTCCACTTT.

V gene TRBV3-1 (or the pseudogene TRBV3-2) combines with J gene TRBJ2-7; D is uncertain. Trimming pared 0 bases from V and 0 bases from J, leaving 9 bases between. The germline CDR1 and CDR2 sequences are LGHDT and YNNKEL (reference sequence). This CDR3 comprises 15 residues. CDR3 nucleotide sequence: TGTGCCAGCAGCCAAGAAAGGCGGCCCTCCTACGAGCAGTACTTC. This sequence encodes CASSQERRPSYEQYF.

The chain joins TRBV5-1 to TRBJ2-1, with D uncertain. CDR1 and CDR2 from the germline V gene are SGHRS and YFSETQ. The ends were cut back, 1 base at V and 8 bases at J, with 7 bases in the middle. The CDR3 contains 12 residues. This CDR3 reads CASSLNLYEQFF. The CDR3 DNA is TGCGCCAGCAGCTTGAATCTCTATGAGCAGTTCTTC.

This sequence joins TRBV5-4 and TRBJ2-3; 8 bases are shared with TRBD1. This CDR3 has 15 amino acids. The ends lost 5 bases at V and 1 base at J; junction bases unmatched: 6. Per germline, CDR1 SGHNT and CDR2 YYREEE (reference sequence). CDR3: CASSQGGQGTDTQYF. CDR3 nucleotides: TGTGCCAGCAGTCAGGGGGGACAGGGCACAGATACGCAGTATTTT. The full variable domain, in which reference TRBV5-4 and TRBJ2-3 provide the parts outside the CDR3, is ETGVTQSPTHLIKTRGQQVTLRCSSQSGHNTVSWYQQALGQGPQFIFQYYREEENGRGNFPPRFSGLQFPNYSSELNVNALELDDSALYLCASSQGGQGTDTQYFGPGTRLTVL.

This clone was found once. CDR3 sequence: CASGGSYNEQFF. The CDR3, as DNA: TGTGCCAGTGGCGGCTCCTACAATGAGCAGTTCTTC. The chain uses TRBV12-3 or TRBV12-4 and TRBJ2-1; the D is unclear. The CDR3 is 12 residues long. V shed 9 bases and J shed 0 bases, with 6 bases lying between them.

The chain links TRBV5-8 to TRBJ2-1; possibly TRBD1 for D (6 bases). The CDR3 length is 16 residues. Looked up from germline, CDR1 is SGHTS and CDR2 is YDEGEE. The ends were cut back, 1 base at V and 5 bases at J, with 16 bases in the middle. The CDR3 DNA is TGTGCCAGCAGCTTGAATCCCTGGGGGCGGCACAATGAGCAGTTCTTC. Translated: CASSLNPWGRHNEQFF.

This clone was seen only a few times. Germline and junction disagree at one end, which may indicate a read error. V is TRBV11-2 and J is TRBJ1-2; TRBD1 aligns across 9 bases. Germline CDR1 reads SGHAT; CDR2 reads FQNNGV. This CDR3 is built from 11 residues. The CDR3 sequence is CASSLGQGDSF. The CDR3 coding sequence is TGTGCCAGCAGCTTGGGACAGGGCGATTCCTTC.

The CDR3, as DNA: TGTGCCAGCAGTTTTTGGGAGCGGAACACCGGGGAGCTGTTTTTT. As protein: CASSFWERNTGELFF. This chain links TRBV27 with TRBJ2-2; TRBD2 might be the D (5 bases). V lost 3 bases to trimming and J lost 1 base, with 9 bases between them. CDR1 and CDR2 (germline): MNHEY, SMNVEV (reference sequence). The CDR3 consists of 15 residues.